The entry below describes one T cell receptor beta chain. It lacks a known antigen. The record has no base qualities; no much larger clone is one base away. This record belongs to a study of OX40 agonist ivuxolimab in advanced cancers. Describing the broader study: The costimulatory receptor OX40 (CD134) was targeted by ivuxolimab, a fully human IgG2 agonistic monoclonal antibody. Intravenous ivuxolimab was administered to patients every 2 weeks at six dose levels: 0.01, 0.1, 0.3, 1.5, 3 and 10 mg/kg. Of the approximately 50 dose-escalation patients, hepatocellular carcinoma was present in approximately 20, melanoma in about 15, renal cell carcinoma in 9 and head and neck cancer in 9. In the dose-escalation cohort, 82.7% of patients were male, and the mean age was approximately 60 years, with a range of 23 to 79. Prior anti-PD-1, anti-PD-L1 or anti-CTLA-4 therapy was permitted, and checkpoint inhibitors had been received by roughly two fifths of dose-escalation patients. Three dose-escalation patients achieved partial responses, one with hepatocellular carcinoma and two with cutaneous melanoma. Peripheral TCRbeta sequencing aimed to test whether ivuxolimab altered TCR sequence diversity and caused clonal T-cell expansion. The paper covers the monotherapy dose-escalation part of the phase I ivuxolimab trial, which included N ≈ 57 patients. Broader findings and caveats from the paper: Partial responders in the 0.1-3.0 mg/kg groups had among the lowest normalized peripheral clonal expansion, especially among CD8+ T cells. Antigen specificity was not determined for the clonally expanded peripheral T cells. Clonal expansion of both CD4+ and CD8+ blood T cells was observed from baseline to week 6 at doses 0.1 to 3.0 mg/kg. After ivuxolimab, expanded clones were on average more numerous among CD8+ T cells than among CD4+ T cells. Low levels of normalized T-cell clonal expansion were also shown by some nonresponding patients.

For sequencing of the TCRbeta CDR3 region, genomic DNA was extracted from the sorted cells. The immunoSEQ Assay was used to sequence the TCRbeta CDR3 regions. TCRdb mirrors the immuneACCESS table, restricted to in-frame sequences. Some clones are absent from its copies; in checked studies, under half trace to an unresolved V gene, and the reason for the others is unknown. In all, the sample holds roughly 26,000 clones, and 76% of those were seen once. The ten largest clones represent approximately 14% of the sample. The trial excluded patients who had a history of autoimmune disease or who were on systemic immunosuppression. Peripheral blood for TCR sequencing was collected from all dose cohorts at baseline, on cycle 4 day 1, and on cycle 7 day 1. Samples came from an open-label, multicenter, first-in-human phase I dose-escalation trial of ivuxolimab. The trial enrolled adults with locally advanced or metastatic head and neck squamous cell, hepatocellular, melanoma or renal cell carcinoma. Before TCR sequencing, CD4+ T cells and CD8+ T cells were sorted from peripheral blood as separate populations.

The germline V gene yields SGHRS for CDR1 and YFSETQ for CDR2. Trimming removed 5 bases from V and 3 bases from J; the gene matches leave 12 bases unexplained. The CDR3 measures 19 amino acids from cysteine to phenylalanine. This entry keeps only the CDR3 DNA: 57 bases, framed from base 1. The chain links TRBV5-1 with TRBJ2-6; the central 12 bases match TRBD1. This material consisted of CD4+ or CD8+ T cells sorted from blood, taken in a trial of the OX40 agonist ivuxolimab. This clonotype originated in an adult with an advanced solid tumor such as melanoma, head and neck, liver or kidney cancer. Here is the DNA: TGCGCCAGCAGAACTTGGTCCGGGACAGGGGGCTTTGGGGCCAACGTCCTGACTTTC. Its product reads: CASRTWSGTGGFGANVLTF.